The 10 T cell receptor beta chains in this list originate from one sample, sequenced in a study of shared clonotypes between healthy human individuals. Repertoires were generated with immunoSEQ multiplex PCR, while TCRdb's copy carries only in-frame clones and drops some. The sample carries roughly 700,000 clones, less than 85% recorded once. Source material: memory CD4+ T cells sorted from blood. Subset of the sample: CD45RA-negative fraction. These receptors were obtained from a woman under 40 in good health.

The J gene is TRBJ2-7, the V gene TRBV5-4; D uncertain. Germline lookup yields CDR1 SGHNT and CDR2 YYREEE (reference sequence). The V end was cut by 5 bases, the J end by 3 bases, with 12 bases between. This CDR3 contains 13 residues. CDR3: CASSPGPNYEQYF. DNA for the CDR3: TGTGCCAGCAGTCCCGGACCAAACTACGAGCAGTACTTC.

Concerning this clone: The likely explanation is a read error, given a far larger clone one base away. The sample carries other DNA sequences with the same CDR3. The chain carries TRBV11-1 and TRBJ2-1; 10 bases fit TRBD2. CDR3 length: 17 residues. J lost 5 bases, V lost 1 base, and 8 bases had no gene match. Germline CDR1 and CDR2: SGHAT and FQDESV (reference sequence). The CDR3 here is CASSLVSGLAGDNEQFF. The CDR3 region has the DNA TGTGCCAGCAGCTTAGTATCCGGGCTAGCGGGAGACAATGAGCAGTTCTTC.

The chain combines TRBV27 with TRBJ2-7; D possibly corresponds to TRBD1 (6 bases). This CDR3 contains 14 residues. V lost 7 bases, J lost 0 bases, and 13 bases lay in between. Germline values: CDR1 MNHEY, CDR2 SMNVEV (reference sequence). The CDR3 nucleotides are TGTGCCAGCAAGCTGGGGGCAAACTCCTACGAGCAGTACTTC. Protein sequence: CASKLGANSYEQYF.

This chain joins TRBV19 and TRBJ1-2; weak D call: TRBD1 (5 bases). CDR3 size: 19 residues. V was clipped by 5 bases and J by 0 bases, with 25 bases between them. Germline V gene lookup returns CDR1 LNHDA and CDR2 SQIVND (reference sequence). CDR3 DNA sequence: TGTGCCAGTAGTCCAGAGGGCAGGACAAATCAAGGTCCTAACTATGGCTACACCTTC. Residues: CASSPEGRTNQGPNYGYTF.

Here the CDR3 DNA reads TGTGCCAGCGGGACAGGGGATTACTACGAGCAGTACTTC. Protein sequence: CASGTGDYYEQYF. The chain recombines TRBV19 with TRBJ2-7, with TRBD1 identical over 10 bases. The CDR3 extends over 13 amino acids. Looked up from germline, CDR1 is LNHDA and CDR2 is SQIVND (reference sequence). V shed 9 bases and J 3 bases; nucleotides not matched to a gene: 5.

This clone has a handful of counts. V is TRBV6-6 and J is TRBJ2-5, with 10 bases aligning to TRBD2. V lost 0 bases to trimming and J lost 5 bases; unmatched junction nucleotides: 6. Germline V gene lookup returns CDR1 MNHNY and CDR2 SVGAGI (reference sequence). The CDR3 consists of 16 residues. The CDR3 here is CASSYSPVAGGETQYF. For the CDR3, the DNA is TGTGCCAGCAGTTACTCGCCGGTAGCGGGAGGTGAGACCCAGTACTTC.

The rearrangement uses TRBV20-1 and TRBJ2-7; D not certain. This CDR3 is 11 amino acids long. V lost 4 bases and J lost 3, with 7 bases in between. Germline values: CDR1 DFQATT, CDR2 SNEGSKA (reference sequence). CDR3 in DNA: TGCAGTGCTAAGGGCTACTACGAGCAGTACTTC. Its translation: CSAKGYYEQYF.

This chain uses TRBV5-6 with TRBJ2-1, with D possibly matching TRBD1 (6 bases). Trimming cost V 4 bases and J 5 bases, with 10 bases left between them. This CDR3 is 13 amino acids long. Germline lookup yields CDR1 SGHDT and CDR2 YYEEEE. CDR3 DNA sequence: TGTGCCAGCAGCGTCACAGGGAACAATGAGCAGTTCTTC. It specifies CASSVTGNNEQFF. Combining the CDR3 with reference TRBV5-6 and TRBJ2-1 gives the whole variable domain DAGVTQSPTHLIKTRGQQVTLRCSPKSGHDTVSWYQQALGQGPQFIFQYYEEEERQRGNFPDRFSGHQFPNYSSELNVNALLLGDSALYLCASSVTGNNEQFFGPGTRLTVL.

Comments on this clone: The sample has other DNA sequences that encode this CDR3 too. CDR3 sequence (DNA): TGTGCCAGTAGGGGTCCGACTGAAGCTTTCTTT. Its translation: CASRGPTEAFF. The chain has TRBV19 and TRBJ1-1; no clear D gene. The V gene lost 6 bases and the J gene lost 5 bases, with 7 bases spanning the gap. CDR1 is LNHDA, CDR2 SQIVND, per germline (reference sequence). The CDR3 covers 11 residues. Together with reference TRBV19 and TRBJ1-1, the CDR3 gives the full variable domain: DGGITQSPKYLFRKEGQNVTLSCEQNLNHDAMYWYRQDPGQGLRLIYYSQIVNDFQKGDIAEGYSVSREKKESFPLTVTSAQKNPTAFYLCASRGPTEAFFGQGTRLTVV.

The rearrangement joins TRBV6-6 to TRBJ1-5; 9 bases line up with TRBD1. Germline loops: CDR1 MNHNY, CDR2 SVGAGI (reference sequence). The CDR3 length is 16 residues. The trim removed 5 bases at V and 1 base at J, leaving 6 bases unmatched. The CDR3, as DNA: TGTGCCAGCAGTCTACAGGGGGCCTACAGCAATCAGCCCCAGCATTTT. Protein product: CASSLQGAYSNQPQHF.